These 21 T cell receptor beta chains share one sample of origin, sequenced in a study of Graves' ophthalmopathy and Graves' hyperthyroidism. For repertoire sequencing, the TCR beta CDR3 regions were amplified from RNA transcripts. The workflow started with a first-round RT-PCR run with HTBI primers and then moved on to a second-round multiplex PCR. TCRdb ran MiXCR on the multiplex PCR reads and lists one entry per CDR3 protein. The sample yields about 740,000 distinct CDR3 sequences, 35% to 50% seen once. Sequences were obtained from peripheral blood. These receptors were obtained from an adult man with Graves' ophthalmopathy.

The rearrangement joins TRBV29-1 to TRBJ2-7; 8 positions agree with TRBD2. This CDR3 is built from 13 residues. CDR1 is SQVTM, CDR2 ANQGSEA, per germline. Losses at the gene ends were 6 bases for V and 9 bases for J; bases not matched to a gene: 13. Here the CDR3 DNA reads TGCAGCGTCCAAGCGGGAGAGAGTCGCGGGCAGTACTTC. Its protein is CSVQAGESRGQYF.

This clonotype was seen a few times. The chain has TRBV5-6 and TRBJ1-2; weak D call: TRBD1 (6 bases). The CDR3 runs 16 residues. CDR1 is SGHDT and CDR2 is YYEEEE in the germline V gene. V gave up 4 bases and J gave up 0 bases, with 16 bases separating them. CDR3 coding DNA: TGTGCCAGCAGCGCCACTCCGGGACACACTAACTATGGCTACACCTTC. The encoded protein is CASSATPGHTNYGYTF.

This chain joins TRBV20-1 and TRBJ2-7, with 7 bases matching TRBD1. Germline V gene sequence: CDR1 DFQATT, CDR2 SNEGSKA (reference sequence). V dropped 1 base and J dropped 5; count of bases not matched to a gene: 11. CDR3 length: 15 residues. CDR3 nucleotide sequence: TGCAGTGCTAGAGGAATACAGGGGAGAGGGCACGAGCAGTACTTC. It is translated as CSARGIQGRGHEQYF.

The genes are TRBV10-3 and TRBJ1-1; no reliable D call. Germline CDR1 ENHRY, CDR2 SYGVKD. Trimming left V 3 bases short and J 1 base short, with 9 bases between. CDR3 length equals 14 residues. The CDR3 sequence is CAISDVTWNTEAFF. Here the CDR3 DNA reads TGTGCCATCAGTGATGTAACTTGGAACACTGAAGCTTTCTTT.

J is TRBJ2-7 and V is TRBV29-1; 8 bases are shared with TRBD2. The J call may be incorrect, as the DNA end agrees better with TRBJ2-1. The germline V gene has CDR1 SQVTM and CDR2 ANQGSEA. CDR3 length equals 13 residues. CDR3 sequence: CSVDRGGYNEQFF. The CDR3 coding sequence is TGCAGCGTTGACCGGGGGGGCTACAATGAGCAGTTCTTC.

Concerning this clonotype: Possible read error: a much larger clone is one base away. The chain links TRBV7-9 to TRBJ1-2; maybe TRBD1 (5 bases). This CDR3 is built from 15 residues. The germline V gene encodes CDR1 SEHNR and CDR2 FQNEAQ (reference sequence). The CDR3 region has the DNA TGTGCCAGCAGCTTGCCCGGGACGGAGAACTATGTCTACACCTTC. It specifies CASSLPGTENYVYTF.

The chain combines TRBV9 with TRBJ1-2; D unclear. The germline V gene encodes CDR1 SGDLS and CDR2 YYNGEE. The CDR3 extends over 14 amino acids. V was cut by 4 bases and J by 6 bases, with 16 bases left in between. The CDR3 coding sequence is TGTGCCAGCAGCCGCACCGGGGTGCGCGATGGCTACACCTTC. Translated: CASSRTGVRDGYTF.

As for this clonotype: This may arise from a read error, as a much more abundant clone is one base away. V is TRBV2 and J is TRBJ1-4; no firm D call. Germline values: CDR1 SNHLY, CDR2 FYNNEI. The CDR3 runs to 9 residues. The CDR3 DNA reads TGTGCCAGCAGTGAAGAACTGTTTTTT. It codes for CASSEELFF.

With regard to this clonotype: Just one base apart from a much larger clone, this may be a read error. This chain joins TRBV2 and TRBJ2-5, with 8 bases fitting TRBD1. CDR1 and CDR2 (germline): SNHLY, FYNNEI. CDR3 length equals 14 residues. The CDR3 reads CASKPRQGQETRYF. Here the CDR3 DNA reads TGTGCCAGCAAGCCGAGACAGGGGCAAGAGACCCGGTACTTC.

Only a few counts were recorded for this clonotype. The CDR3 nucleotides are TGTGCCAGCAGCTGGACAGGGTCGGACACTGAAGCTTTCTTT. Translating gives CASSWTGSDTEAFF. The rearrangement links TRBV5-5 to TRBJ1-1; 8 bases are shared with TRBD1. CDR1 and CDR2 from the germline V gene are SGHKS and YYEKEE (reference sequence). CDR3 length: 14 amino acids. V lost 3 bases and J lost 3; bases outside the gene matches: 4.

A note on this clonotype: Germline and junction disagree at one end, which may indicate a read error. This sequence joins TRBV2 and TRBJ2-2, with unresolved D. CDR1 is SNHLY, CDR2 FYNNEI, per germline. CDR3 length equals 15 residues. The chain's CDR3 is CASSVAPVNTGELFF. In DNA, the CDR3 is TGTGCTAGCAGTGTGGCTCCAGTGAACACCGGGGAGCTGTTTTTT.

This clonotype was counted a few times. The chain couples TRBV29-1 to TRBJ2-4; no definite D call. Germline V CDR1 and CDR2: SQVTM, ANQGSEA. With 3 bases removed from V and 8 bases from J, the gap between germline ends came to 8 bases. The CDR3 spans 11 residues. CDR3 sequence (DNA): TGCAGCGTTGATCTCGCGGACATTCAGTACTTC. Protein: CSVDLADIQYF.

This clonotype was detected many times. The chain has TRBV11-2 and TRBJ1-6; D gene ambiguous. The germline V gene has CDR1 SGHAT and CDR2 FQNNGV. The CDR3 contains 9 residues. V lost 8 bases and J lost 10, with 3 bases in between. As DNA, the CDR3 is TGTGCCAGCGGGTCACCCCTCCACTTT. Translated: CASGSPLHF. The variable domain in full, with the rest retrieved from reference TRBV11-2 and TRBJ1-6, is EAGVAQSPRYKIIEKRQSVAFWCNPISGHATLYWYQQILGQGPKLLIQFQNNGVVDDSQLPKDRFSAERLKGVDSTLKIQPAKLEDSAVYLCASGSPLHFGNGTRLTVT.

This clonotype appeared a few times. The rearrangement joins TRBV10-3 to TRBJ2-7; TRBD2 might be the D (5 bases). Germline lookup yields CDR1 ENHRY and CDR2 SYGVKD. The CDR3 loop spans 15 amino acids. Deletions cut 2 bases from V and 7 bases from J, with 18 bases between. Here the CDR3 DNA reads TGTGCCATCAGTGAGGAGGGCCAGGTGCCTGGGGAGCAGTACTTC. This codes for CAISEEGQVPGEQYF.

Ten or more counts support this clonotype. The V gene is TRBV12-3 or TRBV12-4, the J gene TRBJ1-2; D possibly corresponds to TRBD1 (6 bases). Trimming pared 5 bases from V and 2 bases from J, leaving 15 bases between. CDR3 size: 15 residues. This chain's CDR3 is CASSPWTDKNYGYTF. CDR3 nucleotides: TGTGCCAGCAGTCCGTGGACAGACAAGAACTATGGCTACACCTTC.

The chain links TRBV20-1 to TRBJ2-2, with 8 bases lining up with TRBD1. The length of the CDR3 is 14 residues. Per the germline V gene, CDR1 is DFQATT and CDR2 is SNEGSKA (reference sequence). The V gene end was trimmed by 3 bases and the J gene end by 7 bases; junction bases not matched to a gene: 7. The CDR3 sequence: CSASGQGAVGELFF. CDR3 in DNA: TGCAGTGCTAGCGGGCAGGGGGCAGTCGGGGAGCTGTTTTTT.

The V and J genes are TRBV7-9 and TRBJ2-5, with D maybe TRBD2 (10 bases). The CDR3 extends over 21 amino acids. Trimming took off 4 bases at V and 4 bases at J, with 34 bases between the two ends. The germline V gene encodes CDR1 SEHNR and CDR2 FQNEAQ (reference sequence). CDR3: CASSSWDRVNQRGGVLETQYF. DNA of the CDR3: TGTGCCAGCAGCTCCTGGGACAGGGTTAATCAGCGGGGGGGCGTGCTAGAGACCCAGTACTTC.

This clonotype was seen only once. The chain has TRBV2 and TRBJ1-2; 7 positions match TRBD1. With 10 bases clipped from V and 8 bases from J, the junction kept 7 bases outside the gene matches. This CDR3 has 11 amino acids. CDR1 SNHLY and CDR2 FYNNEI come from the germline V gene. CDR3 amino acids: CAKAGTDGYTF. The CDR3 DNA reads TGTGCCAAGGCAGGGACAGACGGCTACACCTTC. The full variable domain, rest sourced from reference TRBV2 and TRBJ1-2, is EPEVTQTPSHQVTQMGQEVILRCVPISNHLYFYWYRQILGQKVEFLVSFYNNEISEKSEIFDDQFSVERPDGSNFTLKIRSTKLEDSAMYFCAKAGTDGYTFGSGTRLTVV.

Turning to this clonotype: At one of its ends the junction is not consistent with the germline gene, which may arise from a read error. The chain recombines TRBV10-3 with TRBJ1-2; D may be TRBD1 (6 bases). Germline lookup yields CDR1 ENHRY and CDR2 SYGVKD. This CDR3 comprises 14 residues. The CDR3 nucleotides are TGTGCCAGCAGTACCTGGACAGTAGAAAGTGGCTACACCTTC. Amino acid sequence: CASSTWTVESGYTF.

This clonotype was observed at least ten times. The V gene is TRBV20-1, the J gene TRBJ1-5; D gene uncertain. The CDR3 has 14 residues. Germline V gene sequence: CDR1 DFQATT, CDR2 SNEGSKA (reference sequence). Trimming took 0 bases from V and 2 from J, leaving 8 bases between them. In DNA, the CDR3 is TGCAGTGCTAGAGATCGGCAGGGCAATCAGCCCCAGCATTTT. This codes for CSARDRQGNQPQHF.

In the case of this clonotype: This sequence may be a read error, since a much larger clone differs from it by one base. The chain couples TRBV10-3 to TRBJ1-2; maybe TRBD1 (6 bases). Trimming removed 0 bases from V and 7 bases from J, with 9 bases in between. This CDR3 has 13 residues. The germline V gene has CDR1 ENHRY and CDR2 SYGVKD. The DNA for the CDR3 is TGTGCCATCAGTGAGTCGAACAGGGTTGGCTACACCTTC. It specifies CAISESNRVGYTF.